The subject of this entry is one TCR beta chain. Its antigen is currently unknown. These data are taken from a study of graft-versus-host responses after intestinal transplantation. Regarding the study as a whole: Peak GvH clone levels in circulation were associated with early post-transplant HvG declines. The marrow of recipients harbored GvH clones, and ileum or blood showed some of them first.

This table comes from immunoSEQ multiplex PCR, and its TCRdb copy is limited to in-frame clones, with some not included. In the table there are approximately 75,000 clones, 90% of which are singletons. Trimming cost V 0 bases and J 1 base, with 12 bases left between them. This CDR3 is 16 amino acids long. Germline values: CDR1 MNHEY, CDR2 SVGAGI. The sequencing used unstimulated CD8+ T cells sorted from spleen or lymph node cells, collected before transplant. The clonotype was recovered from a human donor who was the organ donor for an intestinal transplant. The chain employs TRBV6-5 and TRBJ1-2, with D unresolved. The CDR3 loop reads CASSYSAGNNNYGYTF. The CDR3 DNA sequence: TGTGCCAGCAGTTACTCAGCGGGGAATAATAACTATGGCTACACCTTC.